Included here is one T cell receptor (beta chain) sequence, with context. The entry originates in a study of yellow fever vaccine responses in identical twins. Trimming removed 2 bases from V and 0 bases from J, with 8 bases in between. Germline loops: CDR1 MNHEY, CDR2 SVGEGT. The length of the CDR3 is 14 residues. TCRdb re-called the RT-PCR reads through MiXCR, storing one row per CDR3 protein. Here the sample spans several hundred distinct CDR3 sequences, 75% to 80% being singletons. The rearrangement uses TRBV6-2 or TRBV6-3 and TRBJ2-7; unclear D gene. This receptor was taken from a female donor who received the yellow fever vaccine. Source: T cells from blood (PBMCs), unsorted or a sorted subset (not recorded which), taken before or after yellow fever vaccination (not recorded which). The CDR3 reads CASSYGVDSYEQYF. The CDR3 region has the DNA TGTGCCAGCAGTTACGGGGTGGACTCCTACGAGCAGTACTTC.